A selection of T cell receptor beta chains follows, all from one sample in a study of OX40 agonist ivuxolimab in advanced cancers. Repertoires were generated with immunoSEQ multiplex PCR, while TCRdb's copy carries only in-frame clones and drops some. The sample consists of roughly 80,000 clones, 80% to 90% of them appearing once. Material: CD4+ or CD8+ T cells sorted from blood, obtained in a trial of the OX40 agonist ivuxolimab. The receptor source for this set is an adult with an advanced solid tumor such as melanoma, head and neck, liver or kidney cancer. The CDR3 runs from the conserved cysteine through the conserved F or W. D genes are given only for firm matches. Some rows have no size entry. The others give once, few or many, or a class for an expanded clone.

.	few	TRBV19	TRBJ1-2	CVSEKGNGYTF	TGCGTATCCGAAAAGGGGAACGGCTACACCTTC
.	.	TRBV5-4	TRBJ2-1	CASSGTLNNEQFF	TGTGCCAGCAGCGGGACGTTAAACAATGAGCAGTTCTTC
TRBD1	once	TRBV10-3	TRBJ1-6	CAISAGQGNSPLHF	TGTGCCATCAGTGCAGGACAGGGTAATTCACCCCTCCACTTT
.	once	TRBV19	TRBJ1-2	CASSTGENYGYTF	TGTGCCAGTAGTACGGGGGAGAACTATGGCTACACCTTC
TRBD1	.	TRBV2	TRBJ1-4	CASRDRGINEKLFF	TGTGCCAGCAGGGACAGGGGTATAAATGAAAAACTGTTTTTT
TRBD2	.	TRBV7-6	TRBJ2-1	CASSLDSGGAYNEQFF	TGTGCCAGCAGCTTAGATAGCGGGGGGGCTTACAATGAGCAGTTCTTC
.	.	TRBV19	TRBJ2-2	CATMDRTRAGELFF	TGTGCCACCATGGACAGGACTAGAGCCGGGGAGCTGTTTTTT
.	few	TRBV29-1	TRBJ1-1	CSVTTGGLSTEAFF	TGCAGCGTAACTACAGGAGGGCTGAGCACTGAAGCTTTCTTT
TRBD1	.	TRBV28	TRBJ1-1	CASSLAGTGPFSSPFF	TGTGCCAGCAGTTTGGCTGGGACAGGGCCTTTTAGTTCGCCTTTCTTT
TRBD2	.	TRBV28	TRBJ2-2	CASSLGGAGELFF	TGTGCCAGCAGTTTAGGGGGGGCCGGGGAGCTGTTTTTT
.	once	TRBV4-2	TRBJ1-2	CASTTDAGRRGGSINYGYTF	TGTGCCAGCACCACGGATGCGGGGAGGAGGGGGGGCTCTATTAACTATGGCTACACCTTC
.	.	TRBV6-6	TRBJ2-1	CASSPRVDEQFF	TGTGCCAGCAGCCCTCGGGTGGATGAGCAGTTCTTC
.	.	TRBV6-6	TRBJ2-3	CASSYLRDTQYF	TGTGCCAGCAGTTACTTGCGAGATACGCAGTATTTT
.	once	TRBV10-2	TRBJ2-5	CASRDRNQETQYF	TGCGCCAGCAGAGACAGGAATCAAGAGACCCAGTACTTC
TRBD2	.	TRBV5-1	TRBJ2-7	CASSDGGLAGVVQYF	TGCGCCAGCAGCGACGGCGGCCTAGCGGGAGTGGTGCAGTACTTC
.	.	TRBV11-2	TRBJ2-7	CASSLAGSYEQYF	TGTGCCAGCAGCTTAGCAGGGTCCTACGAGCAGTACTTC
TRBD2	.	TRBV7-9	TRBJ2-7	CASSPIAGGRHYEQYF	TGTGCCAGCAGCCCAATAGCGGGAGGGCGACACTACGAGCAGTACTTC
.	.	TRBV15	TRBJ1-3	CATSRVGVPNSGNTIYF	TGTGCCACCAGCAGAGTGGGGGTCCCGAACTCTGGAAACACCATATATTTT
TRBD1	once	TRBV15	TRBJ1-2	CATSRDKGAQGYGYTF	TGTGCCACCAGCAGAGATAAGGGGGCGCAGGGCTATGGCTACACCTTC
.	.	TRBV7-3	TRBJ1-1	CASSLSGSNTEAFF	TGTGCCAGCAGCTTATCCGGCAGCAACACTGAAGCTTTCTTT
.	.	TRBV2	TRBJ1-1	CASSDGTEAFF	TGTGCCAGCAGTGATGGCACTGAAGCTTTCTTT
TRBD1	.	TRBV11-2	TRBJ2-7	CASLKDRVNRYEQYF	TGTGCCAGCCTTAAGGACAGGGTGAACCGTTACGAGCAGTACTTC
.	.	TRBV19	TRBJ2-7	CASSMILRLGGYEQYF	TGTGCCAGTAGTATGATCCTCCGGCTCGGGGGCTACGAGCAGTACTTC
.	.	TRBV2	TRBJ2-7	CASNDKGLSYEQYF	TGTGCCAGCAATGATAAGGGTCTGTCCTACGAGCAGTACTTC